This is a list of T cell receptor beta chains from one sample in a study of blood T cells in healthy people across ages. MiXCR, run by TCRdb on the 5' RACE reads, gives a single entry per CDR3 protein. This sample yields around 1,500,000 distinct CDR3 sequences, of which roughly 30% are seen a single time; about 7.7% belongs to the top ten. Sequencing was performed on blood. These TCRs come from a woman younger than 45 in good health. Each CDR3 is given with its conserved first and last residue. A D gene is named only where the DNA matches it firmly. Clone sizes are given selectively: once, few, many, or a class where the clone is expanded.

j_call: TRBJ1-5
v_call: TRBV21-1
d_call: .
clone_size: .
cdr3_nt: TGTGCCAGCAGCTATGGCGGGAAATTCAATCAGCCCCAGCATTTT
cdr3_aa: CASSYGGKFNQPQHF

j_call: TRBJ1-3
v_call: TRBV27
d_call: TRBD1
clone_size: .
cdr3_nt: TGTGCCAGCAGTGCGGGACAGGGAATGCTCTCTGGAAACACCATATATTTT
cdr3_aa: CASSAGQGMLSGNTIYF

j_call: TRBJ2-7
v_call: TRBV20-1
d_call: TRBD2
clone_size: many
cdr3_nt: TGCAGTGCTACTGCGGGAGCAGGCGAGCAGTACTTC
cdr3_aa: CSATAGAGEQYF

j_call: TRBJ2-2
v_call: TRBV24-1
d_call: .
clone_size: few
cdr3_nt: TGTGCCACCAGTGAGAGGGGAGGTACCGGGGAGCTGTTTTTT
cdr3_aa: CATSERGGTGELFF

j_call: TRBJ2-1
v_call: TRBV6-1
d_call: .
clone_size: .
cdr3_nt: TGTGCCATCTTAACCCTCGGGCGGGATTACAATGAGCAGTTCTTC
cdr3_aa: CAILTLGRDYNEQFF

j_call: TRBJ2-4
v_call: TRBV20-1
d_call: .
clone_size: .
cdr3_nt: TGCAGTGCTAGCTTGGTGGGGGGCAAAAACATTCAGTACTTC
cdr3_aa: CSASLVGGKNIQYF

j_call: TRBJ1-6
v_call: TRBV12-3/TRBV12-4
d_call: .
clone_size: .
cdr3_nt: TGTGCCAGCAGTTGGGTAGGGCCTAATTCACCCCTCCACTTT
cdr3_aa: CASSWVGPNSPLHF

j_call: TRBJ2-7
v_call: TRBV20-1
d_call: TRBD2
clone_size: many
cdr3_nt: TGCAGTGCTAGAGATAGCGGGAGAGGGACCTACGAGCAGTACTTC
cdr3_aa: CSARDSGRGTYEQYF

j_call: TRBJ2-1
v_call: TRBV29-1
d_call: .
clone_size: .
cdr3_nt: TGCAGCGGCGAGGGAACCGGGTTCAAGCAGTTCTTC
cdr3_aa: CSGEGTGFKQFF

j_call: TRBJ1-5
v_call: TRBV7-2
d_call: .
clone_size: .
cdr3_nt: TGTGCCAGCAGCCTCCAAGTGACGAGCAATCAGCCCCAGCATTTT
cdr3_aa: CASSLQVTSNQPQHF

j_call: TRBJ2-7
v_call: TRBV14
d_call: .
clone_size: .
cdr3_nt: TGTGCCAGCAGCCCGGAACTCAGGGACGAGCAGTACTTC
cdr3_aa: CASSPELRDEQYF

j_call: TRBJ1-1
v_call: TRBV12-5
d_call: .
clone_size: few
cdr3_nt: TGTGCTAGTGGTCCCCGAGGGGTGAACACTGAAGCTTTCTTT
cdr3_aa: CASGPRGVNTEAFF

j_call: TRBJ2-1
v_call: TRBV11-2
d_call: TRBD1
clone_size: .
cdr3_nt: TGTGCCAGCAGCTTAGTAGCCGGGACAGTATACAATGAGCAGTTCTTC
cdr3_aa: CASSLVAGTVYNEQFF

j_call: TRBJ2-1
v_call: TRBV7-2
d_call: .
clone_size: .
cdr3_nt: TGTGCCAGCAGCTCAGGGGCGAACACCAATGAGCAGTTCTTC
cdr3_aa: CASSSGANTNEQFF

j_call: TRBJ1-1
v_call: TRBV7-9
d_call: .
clone_size: .
cdr3_nt: TGTGCCAGCAGTTCTTACAGGGACCGGAGCACTGAAGCTTTCTTT
cdr3_aa: CASSSYRDRSTEAFF

j_call: TRBJ2-7
v_call: TRBV20-1
d_call: .
clone_size: few
cdr3_nt: TGCAGTGCTAGAGATCCAGGTTACGAGCAGTACTTC
cdr3_aa: CSARDPGYEQYF

j_call: TRBJ1-6
v_call: TRBV3-1
d_call: .
clone_size: .
cdr3_nt: TGTGCCAGCAGCCCCGGACAGCTCCTCCACTTT
cdr3_aa: CASSPGQLLHF

j_call: TRBJ2-4
v_call: TRBV7-2
d_call: TRBD1
clone_size: many
cdr3_nt: TGTGCCAGCAGCTTACGACAGGGGAGCAACATTCAGTACTTC
cdr3_aa: CASSLRQGSNIQYF

j_call: TRBJ2-5
v_call: TRBV5-1
d_call: TRBD2
clone_size: .
cdr3_nt: TGCGCCAGCACCTATCTAGCGGGAGGGTCCAATGAGCAGTACTTC
cdr3_aa: CASTYLAGGSNEQYF

j_call: TRBJ2-4
v_call: TRBV7-9
d_call: .
clone_size: few
cdr3_nt: TGTGCCAGCAGCGAGGGGTGGGTAGCCAAAAACATTCAGTACTTC
cdr3_aa: CASSEGWVAKNIQYF

j_call: TRBJ1-2
v_call: TRBV7-9
d_call: .
clone_size: .
cdr3_nt: TGTGCCAGCAGCTTAGCGCCCGGGCACTATGGCTACACCTTC
cdr3_aa: CASSLAPGHYGYTF

j_call: TRBJ2-7
v_call: TRBV2
d_call: .
clone_size: once
cdr3_nt: TGTGCCAGCAGGCCTCAGGGTCCCTCCTACGAGCAGTACTTC
cdr3_aa: CASRPQGPSYEQYF

j_call: TRBJ2-3
v_call: TRBV4-2
d_call: TRBD2
clone_size: few
cdr3_nt: TGTGCCAGCAGTTCTAGCGGGGGGTCTTCTACTGATACGCAGTATTTT
cdr3_aa: CASSSSGGSSTDTQYF

j_call: TRBJ2-3
v_call: TRBV7-9
d_call: TRBD2
clone_size: few
cdr3_nt: TGTGCCAGCAGCTGGACTAGCGGGAGAAACACAGATACGCAGTATTTT
cdr3_aa: CASSWTSGRNTDTQYF

j_call: TRBJ1-1
v_call: TRBV5-1
d_call: .
clone_size: .
cdr3_nt: TGCGCCAGCAGCGCTGGGGGTGTTGAAGCTTTCTTT
cdr3_aa: CASSAGGVEAFF

j_call: TRBJ2-7
v_call: TRBV5-1
d_call: TRBD2
clone_size: few
cdr3_nt: TGCGCCAGCAGCTTGTCAGCGGGGGGACCCTCCTACGAGCAGTACTTC
cdr3_aa: CASSLSAGGPSYEQYF

j_call: TRBJ2-7
v_call: TRBV9
d_call: TRBD1
clone_size: .
cdr3_nt: TGTGCCAGCAGCGGGAACAGGGGCGAGCAGTACTTC
cdr3_aa: CASSGNRGEQYF

j_call: TRBJ1-1
v_call: TRBV28
d_call: .
clone_size: .
cdr3_nt: TGTGCCAGCAGTTCGGCAGGGGAGGGAAACACTGAAGCTTTCTTT
cdr3_aa: CASSSAGEGNTEAFF